One sample yielded the 20 T cell receptor beta chains listed below, sequenced in a study of cytomegalovirus exposure and HLA in healthy donors. Primers for the PCR totalled 60 Vbeta and 13 Jbeta. Data came from immunoSEQ multiplex PCR; TCRdb stores just in-frame clones and leaves some out. The sample holds approximately 150,000 clones, approximately 80% seen once. Sequencing was carried out using PBMCs. The receptors were gathered from a woman in her forties in good health and CMV-seronegative.

V gene TRBV5-1 combines with J gene TRBJ2-7, with 10 bases fitting TRBD1. This CDR3 is 14 amino acids long. Unmatched junction bases numbered 1, after V lost 3 bases and J lost 1 base. Germline V lookup: CDR1 SGHRS, CDR2 YFSETQ. Here the CDR3 reads CASSWTGGSYEQYF. The CDR3 DNA is TGCGCCAGCAGCTGGACAGGGGGATCCTACGAGCAGTACTTC.

CDR3 sequence: CASGTGEGTDTQYF. The CDR3 DNA sequence: TGCGCCAGCGGGACAGGGGAAGGGACAGATACGCAGTATTTT. J is TRBJ2-3 and V is TRBV5-1; 10 nucleotides match TRBD1. With 7 bases clipped from V and 3 bases from J, the junction kept 5 bases outside the gene matches. Germline-derived CDR1 and CDR2 are SGHRS and YFSETQ. This CDR3 contains 14 residues.

The chain joins TRBV10-2 to TRBJ2-5; TRBD2 matches at 7 bases. This CDR3 is built from 15 residues. After removal of 8 bases from V and 0 bases from J, the junction contained 9 bases not matched to a gene. CDR1 WSHSY and CDR2 SAAADI come from the germline V gene. This CDR3 is CASGSGEWYQETQYF. The CDR3 bases are TGCGCCAGCGGAAGCGGGGAGTGGTACCAAGAGACCCAGTACTTC.

The chain combines TRBV21-1 with TRBJ2-7; TRBD1 is the table's D call, not checked against the DNA. TRBV21-1 is classified as a pseudogene. The length of the CDR3 is 17 residues. The CDR3 DNA reads as TGTGCCAGCAGCAACACCGGGACAGGGGGCCCCTCCTACGAGCAGTACTTC. It specifies CASSNTGTGGPSYEQYF.

The sample holds one count of this clone. The chain couples TRBV5-1 to TRBJ1-1, with 8 bases matching TRBD1. The trim removed 4 bases at V and 1 base at J, leaving 6 bases unmatched. This CDR3 region has 15 residues. CDR1 is SGHRS and CDR2 is YFSETQ in the germline V gene. CDR3 region: CASSPDRATNTEAFF. The CDR3 nucleotides are TGCGCCAGCAGCCCGGACAGGGCCACGAACACTGAAGCTTTCTTT.

This sequence joins TRBV19 and TRBJ1-3; no clear D. Per the germline V gene, CDR1 is LNHDA and CDR2 is SQIVND (reference sequence). V was clipped by 5 bases and J by 2 bases, with 7 bases between them. The CDR3 is 13 amino acids. The CDR3 spells CASSAWPGNTIYF. The CDR3 nucleotides read TGTGCCAGTAGTGCCTGGCCTGGAAACACCATATATTTT.

This clone was seen just once. This chain uses TRBV20-1 with TRBJ1-1, with D possibly being TRBD1 (6 bases). There are 11 residues in the CDR3. In germline, CDR1 is DFQATT, CDR2 SNEGSKA (reference sequence). V was pared by 5 bases and J by 12 bases, with 16 bases between. CDR3 region: CSAARTVLSFF. In nucleotides, the CDR3 is TGCAGTGCTGCCCGGACAGTTCTCTCTTTCTTT.

The chain carries TRBV11-1 and TRBJ2-1; D unclear. V lost 0 bases and J lost 9, with 6 bases in between. This CDR3 is 12 amino acids long. Germline V CDR1 and CDR2: SGHAT, FQDESV (reference sequence). The CDR3 sequence is CASSLAVREQFF. In DNA form, the CDR3 reads TGTGCCAGCAGCTTAGCGGTGCGTGAGCAGTTCTTC.

The chain has TRBV28 and TRBJ2-7; 7 bases fit TRBD2. V lost 6 bases and J lost 3; bases outside the gene matches: 5. From germline, CDR1 is MDHEN and CDR2 SYDVKM. The CDR3 loop spans 13 amino acids. The CDR3 nucleotides are TGTGCCAGCAGGCCGGGACTAATCTACGAGCAGTACTTC. Its protein product is CASRPGLIYEQYF.

The chain is built from TRBV6-1 and TRBJ1-6; D gene uncertain. Germline V CDR1 and CDR2: MNHNS, SASEGT. The ends were cut back, 7 bases at V and 7 bases at J, with 29 bases in the middle. The CDR3 runs 19 residues. The CDR3 is CASTEAISWEGSSNSPLHF. CDR3 nucleotides: TGTGCCAGCACCGAAGCCATCAGTTGGGAGGGATCTTCAAATTCACCCCTCCACTTT.

The rearrangement links TRBV2 to TRBJ2-2; 7 bases match TRBD2. Unmatched junction bases numbered 7, after V lost 6 bases and J lost 6 bases. The CDR3 spans 14 residues. Germline CDR1 is SNHLY and CDR2 is FYNNEI. The CDR3 sequence is CASRGLLISGELFF. The CDR3 nucleotides read TGTGCCAGCAGGGGACTACTCATTTCCGGGGAGCTGTTTTTT.

This chain connects TRBV9 to TRBJ2-3, with 7 positions matching TRBD2. The germline V gene has CDR1 SGDLS and CDR2 YYNGEE. V was pared by 0 bases and J by 4 bases, with 23 bases of the junction left unmatched. CDR3 length: 21 amino acids. The CDR3 protein is CASSVAVGGLAADPKPDTQYF. In nucleotides, the CDR3 is TGTGCCAGCAGCGTAGCAGTTGGCGGGCTAGCGGCAGACCCTAAACCAGATACGCAGTATTTT.

The chain combines TRBV7-6 with TRBJ2-1, with D tentatively TRBD2 (5 bases). Germline V lookup: CDR1 SGHVS, CDR2 FNYEAQ. This CDR3 contains 14 residues. V lost 0 bases, J lost 8 bases, and 11 bases lay in between. Here the CDR3 DNA reads TGTGCCAGCAGCTTAGCCGGGGAAGGTGATGAGCAGTTCTTC. Amino acids: CASSLAGEGDEQFF.

This clone has a single count. The rearrangement joins TRBV5-4 to TRBJ2-2, with a tentative D call TRBD2 (5 bases). Between the trimmed V and J ends, which lost 1 base and 3 bases, there was a span of 16 bases. The CDR3 extends over 17 amino acids. CDR1 is SGHNT and CDR2 is YYREEE in the germline V gene (reference sequence). This CDR3 reads CASSLRTGGSYTGELFF. CDR3 DNA: TGTGCCAGCAGCTTGCGGACTGGCGGAAGTTACACCGGGGAGCTGTTTTTT.

The chain is built from TRBV6-1 and TRBJ2-7, with 9 bases aligning to TRBD1. This CDR3 is built from 15 residues. Germline V gives CDR1 MNHNS, CDR2 SASEGT. After removal of 4 bases from V and 3 bases from J, the junction contained 7 bases not matched to a gene. CDR3 loop: CASSVGETGGYEQYF. The CDR3 region has the DNA TGTGCCAGCAGTGTTGGAGAGACAGGGGGCTACGAGCAGTACTTC.

The rearrangement uses TRBV28 and TRBJ1-1; TRBD1 agrees at 10 bases. The V and J ends lost 6 bases and 6 bases, in that order; junction bases with no gene match: 7. The length of the CDR3 is 14 residues. CDR1 MDHEN and CDR2 SYDVKM come from the germline V gene. The CDR3 DNA follows: TGTGCCAGCAGGGTGACAGGGGGCCGCTCTGAAGCTTTCTTT. Translating it yields CASRVTGGRSEAFF. Full variable domain (rest looked up from reference TRBV28 and TRBJ1-1): DVKVTQSSRYLVKRTGEKVFLECVQDMDHENMFWYRQDPGLGLRLIYFSYDVKMKEKGDIPEGYSVSREKKERFSLILESASTNQTSMYLCASRVTGGRSEAFFGQGTRLTVV.

J is TRBJ2-5 and V is TRBV27; weak D call: TRBD2 (6 bases). The CDR3 totals 15 residues. Germline CDR1 and CDR2: MNHEY and SMNVEV (reference sequence). V lost 5 bases to trimming and J lost 2 bases, with 15 bases between them. The CDR3 DNA is TGTGCCAGCAGTCCTCGGATTCGGGGGCAAGAGACCCAGTACTTC. Its translation is CASSPRIRGQETQYF.

The chain is built from TRBV28 and TRBJ1-1, with D perhaps TRBD1 (6 bases). The V end was cut by 2 bases, the J end by 10 bases, with 11 bases between. CDR1 is MDHEN, CDR2 SYDVKM, per germline. The CDR3 loop spans 12 amino acids. CDR3 nucleotides: TGTGCCAGCAGTTTAGAAGGGGGGGGAGCTTTCTTT. It yields the protein CASSLEGGGAFF.

This rearrangement joins TRBV7-9 to TRBJ1-2, with D perhaps matching TRBD1 (5 bases). The V gene lost 8 bases and the J gene lost 3 bases, with 13 bases spanning the gap. There are 13 residues in the CDR3. Germline V gene data show CDR1 as SEHNR and CDR2 as FQNEAQ (reference sequence). The CDR3 spells CASRGGSDYGYTF. DNA of the CDR3: TGTGCCAGCCGGGGGGGAAGCGACTATGGCTACACCTTC. Full variable domain (rest looked up from reference TRBV7-9 and TRBJ1-2): DTGVSQNPRHKITKRGQNVTFRCDPISEHNRLYWYRQTLGQGPEFLTYFQNEAQLEKSRLLSDRFSAERPKGSFSTLEIQRTEQGDSAMYLCASRGGSDYGYTFGSGTRLTVV.

This chain connects TRBV4-3 to TRBJ1-5; TRBD1 might be the D (5 bases). CDR1 is LGHNA, CDR2 YSLEER, per germline. Trimming shortened V by 4 bases and J by 1 base, and 14 bases separated the two germline ends. The CDR3 contains 16 residues. This chain's CDR3 is CASSRPGQGSNQPQHF. CDR3 sequence (DNA): TGCGCCAGCAGCCGGCCAGGGCAGGGCAGCAATCAGCCCCAGCATTTT.